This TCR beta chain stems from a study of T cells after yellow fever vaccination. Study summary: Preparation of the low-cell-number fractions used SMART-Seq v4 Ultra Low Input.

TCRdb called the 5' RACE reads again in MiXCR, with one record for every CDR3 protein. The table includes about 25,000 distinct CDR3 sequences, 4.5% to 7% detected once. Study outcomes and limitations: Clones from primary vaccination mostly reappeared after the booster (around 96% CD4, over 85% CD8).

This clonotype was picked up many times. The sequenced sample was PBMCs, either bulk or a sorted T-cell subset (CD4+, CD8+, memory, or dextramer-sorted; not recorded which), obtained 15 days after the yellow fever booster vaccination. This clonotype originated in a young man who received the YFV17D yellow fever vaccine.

DNA for the CDR3: TGTGCCAGCAGCCAATCCTACGCAGGGACTGGAAACACCATATATTTT. It codes for CASSQSYAGTGNTIYF. The genes are TRBV16 and TRBJ1-3, with D perhaps matching TRBD1 (5 bases). CDR1 and CDR2 (germline): KGHSY, FQNENV. This CDR3 spans 16 amino acids. V shed 0 bases and J shed 2 bases, with 11 bases lying between them. Drawing the rest from reference TRBV16 and TRBJ1-3, the complete variable domain is GEEVAQTPKHLVRGEGQKAKLYCAPIKGHSYVFWYQQVLKNEFKFLISFQNENVFDETGMPKERFSAKCLPNSPCSLEIQATKLEDSAVYFCASSQSYAGTGNTIYFGEGSWLTVV.